These 20 T cell receptor beta chains share one sample of origin, sequenced in a study of PD-1 blockade in classical Hodgkin lymphoma (dated by TCRdb to about 2020). Explained via the paper, the time point label denotes: cycle 1 day 1 (C1D1), immediately before nivolumab initiation. All trial patients had relapsed after autologous stem cell transplantation, with cohorts A, B and C differing in prior brentuximab vedotin exposure. The library was prepared using the immunoSEQ multiplex PCR assay. TCRdb stores this immuneACCESS table with in-frame sequences only. Part of the clones is absent; in the studies checked, under half of the shortfall reflects unresolved V genes, and no reason is known for the rest. Across this sample there are roughly 60,000 clones, with around 90% seen only once. The top ten clones comprise about 8.8% of the sample. Specimen: peripheral blood mononuclear cells (PBMCs), collected at baseline. These TCRs come from a human donor with classical Hodgkin lymphoma.

V and J are TRBV18 and TRBJ2-7; TRBD2 matches at 8 bases. CDR3 length: 15 residues. Germline CDR1 is KGHSH and CDR2 is LQKENI. Trimming took 5 bases from V and 3 from J; bases not matched to a gene: 9. CDR3 in amino acids: CASSAGGPKYYEQYF. CDR3 sequence (DNA): TGTGCCAGCTCAGCGGGGGGCCCAAAGTACTACGAGCAGTACTTC.

The chain employs TRBV28 and TRBJ1-5; D call uncertain. The CDR3 runs 13 residues. Deletions cut 3 bases from V and 2 bases from J, with 5 bases between. CDR1 MDHEN and CDR2 SYDVKM come from the germline V gene. The CDR3: CASSFARNQPQHF. Written as DNA, the CDR3 is TGTGCCAGCAGTTTTGCCCGCAATCAGCCCCAGCATTTT.

This sequence joins TRBV15 and TRBJ1-1, with a possible D match to TRBD1 (6 bases). In germline, CDR1 is LNHNV, CDR2 YYDKDF (reference sequence). The CDR3 consists of 16 residues. Trimming shortened V by 0 bases and J by 0 bases, and 11 bases separated the two germline ends. CDR3 sequence (DNA): TGTGCCACCAGCAGAGAGGGGACACCGTTGAACACTGAAGCTTTCTTT. Translation gives CATSREGTPLNTEAFF.

V and J are TRBV28 and TRBJ1-4, with D hard to call. The ends were cut back, 3 bases at V and 5 bases at J, with 7 bases in the middle. The CDR3 length is 13 residues. Germline lookup yields CDR1 MDHEN and CDR2 SYDVKM. CDR3 in amino acids: CASSLLWNEKLFF. CDR3 DNA: TGTGCCAGCAGTTTGTTGTGGAATGAAAAACTGTTTTTT.

The chain is built from TRBV5-4 and TRBJ2-1, with 11 bases that match TRBD1. The V segment lost 2 bases and the J segment 7 bases; nucleotides outside the gene matches: 5. This CDR3 is built from 15 residues. CDR1 is SGHNT and CDR2 is YYREEE in the germline V gene (reference sequence). The CDR3 loop is CASSFGTGGLNEQFF. The CDR3 coding sequence is TGTGCCAGCAGCTTCGGGACAGGGGGTTTGAATGAGCAGTTCTTC. The full variable domain, in which reference TRBV5-4 and TRBJ2-1 provide the parts outside the CDR3, is ETGVTQSPTHLIKTRGQQVTLRCSSQSGHNTVSWYQQALGQGPQFIFQYYREEENGRGNFPPRFSGLQFPNYSSELNVNALELDDSALYLCASSFGTGGLNEQFFGPGTRLTVL.

The chain combines TRBV29-1 with TRBJ2-3, with 11 bases identical to TRBD2. The CDR3 consists of 16 residues. Germline CDR1 is SQVTM and CDR2 is ANQGSEA. V lost 7 bases and J lost 2; bases outside the gene matches: 11. Written as DNA, the CDR3 is TGCAGCGGGAGCACGACTAGCGGGACATACACAGATACGCAGTATTTT. It specifies CSGSTTSGTYTDTQYF.

This rearrangement joins TRBV13 to TRBJ2-1, with D perhaps matching TRBD1 or TRBD2 (5 bases each). The CDR3 length is 14 residues. V lost 3 bases and J lost 4, with 10 bases in between. The germline CDR1 and CDR2 sequences are PRHDT and FYEKMQ (reference sequence). The DNA for the CDR3 is TGTGCCAGCAGCTTCCGGGGCGATTACAATGAGCAGTTCTTC. It translates to CASSFRGDYNEQFF.

The V and J genes are TRBV10-3 and TRBJ2-7, with D possibly being TRBD1 (5 bases). The CDR3 runs to 16 residues. Trimming removed 0 bases at V and 1 base at J, with 13 bases between. Germline V CDR1 and CDR2: ENHRY, SYGVKD. CDR3 region: CAISESQGSRSYEQYF. As DNA, the CDR3 is TGTGCCATCAGTGAGTCGCAGGGCTCAAGATCCTACGAGCAGTACTTC.

The chain recombines TRBV9 with TRBJ2-2; no reliable D call. The V end lost 4 bases, the J end lost 1 base, and 8 bases lay between the germline ends. Germline V gene lookup returns CDR1 SGDLS and CDR2 YYNGEE. This CDR3 has 14 residues. Here the CDR3 reads CASSPAMNTGELFF. The CDR3 DNA is TGTGCCAGCAGCCCAGCGATGAACACCGGGGAGCTGTTTTTT.

The rearrangement uses TRBV28 and TRBJ2-7, with D possibly matching TRBD1 (5 bases). Trimming left V 2 bases short and J 0 bases short, with 11 bases between. The CDR3 has 15 amino acids. Germline CDR1 is MDHEN and CDR2 is SYDVKM. In DNA form, the CDR3 reads TGTGCCAGCAGTTTACCCCGTGGGGCCTCCTACGAGCAGTACTTC. It yields the protein CASSLPRGASYEQYF.

The V call is TRBV5-1, the J call TRBJ2-3; a possible D gene is TRBD2 (6 bases). Germline lookup yields CDR1 SGHRS and CDR2 YFSETQ. CDR3 size: 13 residues. V was cut by 6 bases and J by 0 bases, with 8 bases left in between. Here the CDR3 reads CASMGTSTDTQYF. CDR3 nucleotide sequence: TGCGCCAGCATGGGGACTAGCACAGATACGCAGTATTTT.

V and J are TRBV6-5 and TRBJ1-2; TRBD1 agrees at 8 bases. The CDR3 has 16 residues. Unmatched junction bases numbered 9, after V lost 2 bases and J lost 4 bases. CDR1 and CDR2 (germline): MNHEY, SVGAGI. The CDR3, as DNA: TGTGCCAGCAGTTACACGTCCTCAACAGGGGGCTATGGCTACACCTTC. Protein: CASSYTSSTGGYGYTF.

The genes are TRBV28 and TRBJ2-3; 8 bases match TRBD1. The CDR3 runs to 14 residues. Looked up from germline, CDR1 is MDHEN and CDR2 is SYDVKM. V shed 6 bases and J 6 bases; nucleotides not matched to a gene: 8. CDR3 bases: TGTGCCAGCAGAACCGGGACAGGAGTGGATACGCAGTATTTT. It is translated as CASRTGTGVDTQYF. Full variable domain (rest looked up from reference TRBV28 and TRBJ2-3): DVKVTQSSRYLVKRTGEKVFLECVQDMDHENMFWYRQDPGLGLRLIYFSYDVKMKEKGDIPEGYSVSREKKERFSLILESASTNQTSMYLCASRTGTGVDTQYFGPGTRLTVL.

The genes are TRBV6-5 and TRBJ1-1; no definite D call. V shed 4 bases and J shed 1 base, with 13 bases lying between them. The CDR3 runs to 15 residues. Germline CDR1 reads MNHEY; CDR2 reads SVGAGI. The CDR3 reads CASSFQSTANTEAFF. The DNA for the CDR3 is TGTGCCAGCAGTTTCCAAAGTACAGCGAACACTGAAGCTTTCTTT.

The V gene is TRBV10-2, the J gene TRBJ2-7; D perhaps matches TRBD1 (6 bases). Germline V gene data show CDR1 as WSHSY and CDR2 as SAAADI. This CDR3 has 19 residues. Deletions cut 4 bases from V and 4 bases from J, with 29 bases between. This CDR3 is CASSGTSWEPGHRPYEQYF. The CDR3 nucleotides are TGCGCCAGCAGTGGAACTTCGTGGGAGCCGGGACACCGGCCTTACGAGCAGTACTTC.

The genes are TRBV5-1 and TRBJ1-2; possible D gene TRBD1, 5 bases. There are 14 residues in the CDR3. V was pared by 0 bases and J by 1 base, with 7 bases between. Germline V gene lookup returns CDR1 SGHRS and CDR2 YFSETQ. The CDR3 DNA follows: TGCGCCAGCAGCTTGGCAGGGTTTAACTATGGCTACACCTTC. It translates to CASSLAGFNYGYTF.

The chain employs TRBV5-1 and TRBJ2-2; TRBD1 agrees at 8 bases. The CDR3 length is 17 residues. Per the germline V gene, CDR1 is SGHRS and CDR2 is YFSETQ. Losses at the gene ends were 1 base for V and 9 bases for J; bases not matched to a gene: 14. The CDR3 here is CASSLKDRDHFARELFF. The CDR3 DNA sequence: TGCGCCAGCAGCTTGAAGGACAGGGATCATTTCGCGCGGGAGCTGTTTTTT.

The chain combines TRBV6-1 with TRBJ1-4; D perhaps matches TRBD1 (5 bases). Trimming cost V 3 bases and J 0 bases, with 8 bases left between them. Germline V CDR1 and CDR2: MNHNS, SASEGT. This CDR3 has 15 amino acids. The CDR3 coding sequence is TGTGCCAGCAGTGACAGGGCTGCAACTAATGAAAAACTGTTTTTT. It is translated as CASSDRAATNEKLFF.

The chain uses TRBV6-1 and TRBJ1-5; unclear D gene. The CDR3 contains 14 residues. Germline values: CDR1 MNHNS, CDR2 SASEGT. Trimming took 5 bases from V and 0 from J, leaving 8 bases between them. CDR3 nucleotide sequence: TGTGCCAGCAGTCTAAAATATAGCAATCAGCCCCAGCATTTT. Protein product: CASSLKYSNQPQHF.

The CDR3 coding sequence is TGTGCCAGCAGCTTGGCAGGGGGCAAGGACTACGAGCAGTACTTC. Encoded protein: CASSLAGGKDYEQYF. The J gene is TRBJ2-7, the V gene TRBV5-4; 8 bases line up with TRBD1. The germline V gene has CDR1 SGHNT and CDR2 YYREEE (reference sequence). This CDR3 spans 15 amino acids. V lost 0 bases to trimming and J lost 3 bases; unmatched junction nucleotides: 5.